A single sample is the source of the 6 T cell receptor beta chains below, sequenced in a study of T-cell memory formation after mild COVID-19. TCRdb analysed the 5' RACE reads with MiXCR anew, one entry per CDR3 protein. Of approximately 300,000 distinct CDR3 sequences in the sample, less than 20% are singletons; the top ten hold about a fifth. Source material: PBMCs or a T cell subset sorted from them (not recorded which). Receptors were obtained from a man younger than 35 who had mild COVID-19 (a few samples of this study predate the infection). Cell type and time point are not known.

The chain has TRBV29-1 and TRBJ1-4, with D unresolved. The germline gives CDR1 SQVTM, CDR2 ANQGSEA. V lost 7 bases and J lost 2, with 11 bases in between. The CDR3 has 13 residues. This CDR3 reads CSGLSDTNEKLFF. The CDR3 coding sequence is TGCAGCGGTCTCTCAGATACTAATGAAAAACTGTTTTTT. The variable domain in full, completed from reference TRBV29-1 and TRBJ1-4, reads SAVISQKPSRDICQRGTSLTIQCQVDSQVTMMFWYRQQPGQSLTLIATANQGSEATYESGFVIDKFPISRPNLTFSTLTVSNMSPEDSSIYLCSGLSDTNEKLFFGSGTQLSVL.

This clonotype was seen at least ten times. The chain employs TRBV7-2 and TRBJ2-7, with a possible D match to TRBD2 (6 bases). The V gene's germline CDR1 is SGHTA and CDR2 FQGNSA. The ends were cut back, 1 base at V and 5 bases at J, with 12 bases in the middle. There are 14 residues in the CDR3. The CDR3 DNA is TGTGCCAGCAGCTTAGGCGGGGCAAGCGACGAGCAGTACTTC. Amino acids: CASSLGGASDEQYF.

This clonotype was counted a few times. V gene TRBV19 combines with J gene TRBJ1-5, with D uncertain. The V gene's germline CDR1 is LNHDA and CDR2 SQIVND (reference sequence). V lost 9 bases and J 0 bases, leaving 21 bases between the germline ends. The CDR3 has 17 amino acids. In DNA form, the CDR3 reads TGTGCCAGCCACATAGGCCCAATCATGAATAGCAATCAGCCCCAGCATTTT. Amino acids: CASHIGPIMNSNQPQHF.

The table lists this clonotype with many counts. This sequence joins TRBV6-5 and TRBJ2-7, with 8 bases that match TRBD1. This CDR3 has 14 residues. Unmatched junction bases numbered 5, after V lost 6 bases and J lost 1 base. CDR1 MNHEY and CDR2 SVGAGI come from the germline V gene. The CDR3 nucleotides are TGTGCCAGCAGCTACGGACAGGGTTCCTACGAGCAGTACTTC. Residues: CASSYGQGSYEQYF.

The chain is built from TRBV5-5 and TRBJ1-4; TRBD1 is a possible D gene (6 bases). Trimming took off 5 bases at V and 5 bases at J, with 16 bases between the two ends. Germline CDR1 SGHKS, CDR2 YYEKEE (reference sequence). The CDR3 has 15 residues. The CDR3 spells CASSPSQGPNEKLFF. The CDR3 DNA sequence: TGTGCCAGCAGTCCATCGCAGGGGCCGAATGAAAAACTGTTTTTT.

This clonotype has more than one count but fewer than ten. The V gene is TRBV5-1, the J gene TRBJ2-7, with a weak D call TRBD1 (6 bases). V lost 4 bases, J lost 5 bases, and 13 bases lay in between. Germline V gives CDR1 SGHRS, CDR2 YFSETQ. The CDR3 length is 13 residues. The CDR3 DNA reads as TGCGCCAGCAGCCCTGACAGGACCCACGAGCAGTACTTC. Translated: CASSPDRTHEQYF.